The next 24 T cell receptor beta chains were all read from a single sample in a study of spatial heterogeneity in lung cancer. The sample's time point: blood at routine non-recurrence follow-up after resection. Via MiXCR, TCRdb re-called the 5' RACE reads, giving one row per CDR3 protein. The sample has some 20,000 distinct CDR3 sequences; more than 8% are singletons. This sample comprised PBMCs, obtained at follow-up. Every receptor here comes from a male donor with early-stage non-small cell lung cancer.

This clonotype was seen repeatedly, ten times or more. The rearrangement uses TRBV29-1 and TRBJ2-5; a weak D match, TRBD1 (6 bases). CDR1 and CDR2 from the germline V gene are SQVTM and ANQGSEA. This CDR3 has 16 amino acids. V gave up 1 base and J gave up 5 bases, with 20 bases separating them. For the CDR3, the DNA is TGCAGCGTTGAAGTGGGACAACCACAGATGTGGGAGACCCAGTACTTC. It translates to CSVEVGQPQMWETQYF.

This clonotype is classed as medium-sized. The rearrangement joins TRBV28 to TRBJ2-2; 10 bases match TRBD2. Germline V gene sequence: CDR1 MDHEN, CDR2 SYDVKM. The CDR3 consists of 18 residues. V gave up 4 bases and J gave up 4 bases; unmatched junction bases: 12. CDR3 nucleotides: TGTGCCAGCAGTTCCCAAACTGGACTAGCGGTCCTCACCGGGGAGCTGTTTTTT. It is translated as CASSSQTGLAVLTGELFF.

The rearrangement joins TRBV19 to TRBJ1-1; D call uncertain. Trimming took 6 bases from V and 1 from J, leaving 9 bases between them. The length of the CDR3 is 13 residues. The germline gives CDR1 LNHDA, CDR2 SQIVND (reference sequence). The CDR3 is CASRFEGNTEAFF. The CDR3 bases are TGTGCCAGTAGATTCGAGGGGAACACTGAAGCTTTCTTT.

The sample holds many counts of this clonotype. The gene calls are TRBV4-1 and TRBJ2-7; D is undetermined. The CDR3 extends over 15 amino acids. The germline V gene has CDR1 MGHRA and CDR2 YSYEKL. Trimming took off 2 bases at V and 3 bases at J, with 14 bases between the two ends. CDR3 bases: TGCGCCAGCAGCCAAACCCCGGACGGTAGCTACGAGCAGTACTTC. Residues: CASSQTPDGSYEQYF.

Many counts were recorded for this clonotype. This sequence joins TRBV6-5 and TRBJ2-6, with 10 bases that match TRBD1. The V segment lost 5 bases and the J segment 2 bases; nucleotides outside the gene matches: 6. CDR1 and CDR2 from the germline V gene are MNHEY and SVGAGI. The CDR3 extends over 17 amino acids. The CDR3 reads CASSQDRGNAGANVLTF. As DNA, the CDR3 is TGTGCCAGCAGTCAGGACAGGGGGAATGCTGGGGCCAACGTCCTGACTTTC.

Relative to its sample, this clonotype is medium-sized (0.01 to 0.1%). CDR3 sequence reads: CASSQDLAGEYNEQFF. The CDR3 DNA reads as TGTGCCAGCAGCCAAGACCTAGCGGGGGAGTACAATGAGCAGTTCTTC. This chain connects TRBV4-2 to TRBJ2-1, with TRBD2 matching over 10 bases. Germline lookup yields CDR1 LGHNA and CDR2 YNFKEQ. Trimming took 0 bases from V and 4 from J; bases not matched to a gene: 3. This CDR3 region has 16 residues.

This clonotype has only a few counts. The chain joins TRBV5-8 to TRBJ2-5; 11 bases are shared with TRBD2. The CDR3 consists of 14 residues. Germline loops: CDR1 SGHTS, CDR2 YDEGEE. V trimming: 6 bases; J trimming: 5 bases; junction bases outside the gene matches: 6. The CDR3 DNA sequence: TGTGCCAGCACCTGGACTAGCGGGCTGGAGACCCAGTACTTC. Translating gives CASTWTSGLETQYF.

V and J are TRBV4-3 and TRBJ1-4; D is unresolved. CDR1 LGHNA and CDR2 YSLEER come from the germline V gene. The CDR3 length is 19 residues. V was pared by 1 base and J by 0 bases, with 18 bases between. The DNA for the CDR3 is TGCGCCAGCAGCCAAGTCCTACGGGGAGAAGAGGCAACTAATGAAAAACTGTTTTTT. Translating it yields CASSQVLRGEEATNEKLFF.

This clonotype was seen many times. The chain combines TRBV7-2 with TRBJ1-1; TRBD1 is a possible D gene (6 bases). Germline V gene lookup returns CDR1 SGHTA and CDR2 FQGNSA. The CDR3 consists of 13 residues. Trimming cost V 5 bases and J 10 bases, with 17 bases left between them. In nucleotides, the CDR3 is TGTGCCAGCAGCGCACACAGGGACCGTGTAGCTTTCTTT. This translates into CASSAHRDRVAFF. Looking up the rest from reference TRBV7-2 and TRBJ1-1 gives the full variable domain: GAGVSQSPSNKVTEKGKDVELRCDPISGHTALYWYRQSLGQGLEFLIYFQGNSAPDKSGLPSDRFSAERTGGSVSTLTIQRTQQEDSAVYLCASSAHRDRVAFFGQGTRLTVV.

The CDR3 nucleotides read TGCGCCAGCAGCCGTATGACGCCTAATGAAAAACTGTTTTTT. Translated: CASSRMTPNEKLFF. This chain links TRBV5-1 with TRBJ1-4; no definite D call. Trimming removed 4 bases from V and 3 bases from J, with 10 bases in between. Germline V gene lookup returns CDR1 SGHRS and CDR2 YFSETQ. The CDR3 has 14 amino acids.

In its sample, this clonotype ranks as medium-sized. CDR3: CASCTGRENIQYF. CDR3 coding DNA: TGTGCCTCTTGTACGGGCCGGGAAAACATTCAGTACTTC. The chain couples TRBV7-9 to TRBJ2-4; D uncertain. Germline CDR1 is SEHNR and CDR2 is FQNEAQ (reference sequence). V dropped 11 bases and J dropped 5 bases, with 16 bases sitting between them. The CDR3 totals 13 residues.

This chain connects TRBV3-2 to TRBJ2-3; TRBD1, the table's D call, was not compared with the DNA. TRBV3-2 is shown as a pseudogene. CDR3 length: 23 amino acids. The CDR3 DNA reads TGTGCCAGCAGCCAAGATTTGCTATTGCGTTGGGACAGGGGTGGGACCGATACAGATACGCAGTATTTT. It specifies CASSQDLLLRWDRGGTDTDTQYF.

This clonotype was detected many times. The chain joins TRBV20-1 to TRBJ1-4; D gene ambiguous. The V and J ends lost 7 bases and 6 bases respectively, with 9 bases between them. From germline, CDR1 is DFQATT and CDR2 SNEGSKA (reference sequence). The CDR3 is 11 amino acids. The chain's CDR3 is CSVAVDEKLFF. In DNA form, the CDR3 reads TGCAGTGTCGCGGTTGATGAAAAACTGTTTTTT.

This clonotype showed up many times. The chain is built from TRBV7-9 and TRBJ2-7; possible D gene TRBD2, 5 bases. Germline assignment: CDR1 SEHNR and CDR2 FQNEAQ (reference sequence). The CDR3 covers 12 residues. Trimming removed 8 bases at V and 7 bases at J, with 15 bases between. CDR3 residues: CASQLGSGEQYF. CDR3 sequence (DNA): TGTGCCAGCCAGCTAGGGTCGGGGGAGCAGTACTTC. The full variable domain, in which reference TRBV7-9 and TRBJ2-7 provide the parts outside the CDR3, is DTGVSQNPRHKITKRGQNVTFRCDPISEHNRLYWYRQTLGQGPEFLTYFQNEAQLEKSRLLSDRFSAERPKGSFSTLEIQRTEQGDSAMYLCASQLGSGEQYFGPGTRLTVT.

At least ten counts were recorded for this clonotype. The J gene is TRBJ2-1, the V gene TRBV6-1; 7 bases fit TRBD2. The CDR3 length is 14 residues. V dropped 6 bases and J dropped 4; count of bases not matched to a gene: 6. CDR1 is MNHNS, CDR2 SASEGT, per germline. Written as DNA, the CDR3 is TGTGCCAGCAGCGTAGCGGGCCTATACAATGAGCAGTTCTTC. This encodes CASSVAGLYNEQFF.

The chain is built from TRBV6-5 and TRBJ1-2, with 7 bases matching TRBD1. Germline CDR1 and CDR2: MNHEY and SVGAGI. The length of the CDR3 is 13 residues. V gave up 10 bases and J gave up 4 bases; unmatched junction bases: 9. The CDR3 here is CATSNWDSYGYTF. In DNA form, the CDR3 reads TGTGCCACTTCGAATTGGGACAGCTATGGCTACACCTTC.

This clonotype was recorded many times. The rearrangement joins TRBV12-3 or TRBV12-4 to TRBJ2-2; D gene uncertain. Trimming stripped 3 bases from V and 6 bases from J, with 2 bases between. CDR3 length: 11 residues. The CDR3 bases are TGTGCCAGCAGTTTCGCCGGGGAGCTGTTTTTT. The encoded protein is CASSFAGELFF.

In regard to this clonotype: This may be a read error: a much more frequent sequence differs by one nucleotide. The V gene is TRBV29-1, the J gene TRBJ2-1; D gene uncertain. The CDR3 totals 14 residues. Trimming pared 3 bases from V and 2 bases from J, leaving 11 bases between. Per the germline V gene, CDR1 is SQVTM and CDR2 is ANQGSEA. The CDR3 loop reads CSVDDKSTYNEQFF. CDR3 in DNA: TGCAGCGTTGATGACAAGAGCACCTACAATGAGCAGTTCTTC.

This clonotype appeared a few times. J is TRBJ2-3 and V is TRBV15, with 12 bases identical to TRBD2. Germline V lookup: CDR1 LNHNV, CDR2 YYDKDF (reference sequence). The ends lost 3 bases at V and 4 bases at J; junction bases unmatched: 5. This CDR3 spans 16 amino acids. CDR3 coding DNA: TGTGCCACCAGCAGGGACCTAGCGGGAGGGGCAGATACGCAGTATTTT. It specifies CATSRDLAGGADTQYF.

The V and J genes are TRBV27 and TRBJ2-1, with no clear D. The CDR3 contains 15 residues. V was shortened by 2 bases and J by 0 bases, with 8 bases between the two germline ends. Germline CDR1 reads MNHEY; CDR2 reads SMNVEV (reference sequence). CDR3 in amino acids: CASSLHLSSYNEQFF. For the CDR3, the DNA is TGTGCCAGCAGTTTACACTTGAGCTCCTACAATGAGCAGTTCTTC.

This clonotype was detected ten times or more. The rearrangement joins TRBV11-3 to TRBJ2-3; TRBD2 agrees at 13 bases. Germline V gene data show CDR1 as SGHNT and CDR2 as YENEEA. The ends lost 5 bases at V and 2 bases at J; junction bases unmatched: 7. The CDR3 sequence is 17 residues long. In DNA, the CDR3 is TGTGCCAGCAGCACGAGACTAGCGGGGGGCGCCACAGATACGCAGTATTTT. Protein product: CASSTRLAGGATDTQYF.

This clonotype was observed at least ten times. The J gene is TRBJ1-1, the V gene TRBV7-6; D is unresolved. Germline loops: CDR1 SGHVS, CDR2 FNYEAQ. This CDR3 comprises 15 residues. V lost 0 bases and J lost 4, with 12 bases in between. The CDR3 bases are TGTGCCAGCAGCTTAGCGCTAGGGTATCCCACTGAAGCTTTCTTT. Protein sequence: CASSLALGYPTEAFF.

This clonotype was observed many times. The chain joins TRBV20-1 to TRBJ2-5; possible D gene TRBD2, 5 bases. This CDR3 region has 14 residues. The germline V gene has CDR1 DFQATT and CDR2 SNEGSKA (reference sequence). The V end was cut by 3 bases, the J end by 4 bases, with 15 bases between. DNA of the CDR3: TGCAGTGCTAGTAATTTGCGGGTTGCAGAGACCCAGTACTTC. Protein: CSASNLRVAETQYF.

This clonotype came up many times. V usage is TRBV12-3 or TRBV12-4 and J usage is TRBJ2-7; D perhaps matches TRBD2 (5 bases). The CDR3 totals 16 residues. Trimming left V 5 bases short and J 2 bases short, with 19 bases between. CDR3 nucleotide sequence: TGTGCCAGCAGTCCCCCTCCAGGACTGGAGACCTACGAGCAGTACTTC. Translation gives CASSPPPGLETYEQYF.